This T cell receptor beta chain was captured in a study of cytomegalovirus exposure and HLA in healthy donors. In the case of this clone: No antigen is known for it.

PCR used 60 Vbeta primers and 13 Jbeta primers. The method was immunoSEQ multiplex PCR; TCRdb's version includes in-frame clones alone and lacks a portion of them. Found here are some 84,000 clones, around three fifths of them singletons; the top ten hold approximately 16%. Study outcomes and limitations: Confirmation was obtained in vitro that three CMV-associated chains are specific for CMV antigens.

The CDR3 is 13 amino acids. Germline CDR1 reads SGHTA; CDR2 reads FQGNSA. V lost 3 bases to trimming and J lost 1 base, with 6 bases between them. Material: PBMCs. This receptor was identified in a woman aged 40 to 49 in good health and CMV-seropositive. The chain carries TRBV7-2 and TRBJ1-2; no reliable D call. CDR3 nucleotides: TGTGCCAGCAGCTTTCAGAATAACTATGGCTACACCTTC. Translation: CASSFQNNYGYTF.